Below are 19 T cell receptor beta chains sequenced from a single sample in a study of T-cell reconstitution after alpha-beta-depleted transplantation in children. Unique molecular identifiers were used in preparing the TCRbeta library. TCRdb used MiXCR to reprocess the PCR reads, holding one entry per CDR3 protein. The sample includes fewer than 500,000 distinct CDR3 sequences, over 40% seen only once; the top ten take roughly 27%. Sample: PBMCs, taken before TCRalphabeta/CD19-depleted stem cell transplant. The receptors derive from a girl aged 2-10 years with aplastic anemia, due to receive a stem cell transplant.

The rearrangement uses TRBV20-1 and TRBJ2-1; D remains ambiguous. In germline, CDR1 is DFQATT, CDR2 SNEGSKA (reference sequence). V lost 6 bases, J lost 2 bases, and 11 bases lay in between. The CDR3 runs 13 residues. CDR3 region: CSASTPAYNEQFF. Written as DNA, the CDR3 is TGCAGTGCATCGACACCGGCCTACAATGAGCAGTTCTTC.

V usage is TRBV18 and J usage is TRBJ2-7; D gene unclear. V lost 2 bases, J lost 3 bases, and 8 bases lay in between. The CDR3 has 13 residues. The V gene's germline CDR1 is KGHSH and CDR2 LQKENI. The DNA of the CDR3 is TGTGCCAGCTCACCAGGTTTCAACTACGAGCAGTACTTC. Translating it yields CASSPGFNYEQYF. Supplemented by reference TRBV18 and TRBJ2-7, the full variable domain reads NAGVMQNPRHLVRRRGQEARLRCSPMKGHSHVYWYRQLPEEGLKFMVYLQKENIIDESGMPKERFSAEFPKEGPSILRIQQVVRGDSAAYFCASSPGFNYEQYFGPGTRLTVT.

The genes are TRBV28 and TRBJ2-1; 8 nucleotides align to TRBD1. Germline CDR1 MDHEN, CDR2 SYDVKM. This CDR3 contains 18 residues. Trimming cost V 8 bases and J 1 base; bases outside gene matches: 16. CDR3 region: CASGGSTTGGLSYNEQFF. CDR3 sequence (DNA): TGTGCCAGCGGGGGGTCCACTACAGGGGGTCTTTCCTACAATGAGCAGTTCTTC.

The V and J genes are TRBV20-1 and TRBJ1-3, with no clear D. The ends were cut back, 3 bases at V and 7 bases at J, with 13 bases in the middle. The CDR3 covers 13 residues. Looked up from germline, CDR1 is DFQATT and CDR2 is SNEGSKA (reference sequence). Here the CDR3 DNA reads TGCAGTGCTAGTTCCCCCGAAAGGAACACCATATATTTT. It yields the protein CSASSPERNTIYF.

This clonotype has at least ten counts. This CDR3 is CASSADGKMMNEQFF. The CDR3 nucleotides read TGTGCCAGCAGCGCCGACGGGAAGATGATGAATGAGCAGTTCTTC. The gene calls are TRBV7-2 and TRBJ2-1; perhaps TRBD2 as D (5 bases). The V gene's germline CDR1 is SGHTA and CDR2 FQGNSA. V dropped 5 bases and J dropped 7 bases, with 18 bases sitting between them. This CDR3 region has 15 residues.

There are a few counts of this clonotype. This chain uses TRBV29-1 with TRBJ2-7; tentatively, D is TRBD2 (6 bases). V was pared by 5 bases and J by 9 bases, with 11 bases between. CDR1 and CDR2 (germline): SQVTM, ANQGSEA. There are 10 residues in the CDR3. Here the CDR3 reads CSVIREAQYF. The CDR3 DNA is TGCAGCGTTATCAGGGAGGCGCAGTACTTC.

The V call is TRBV11-3, the J call TRBJ2-1; 10 nucleotides line up with TRBD1. The CDR3 consists of 14 residues. The V gene end was trimmed by 5 bases and the J gene end by 6 bases; junction bases not matched to a gene: 4. CDR1 and CDR2 (germline): SGHNT, YENEEA. CDR3 region: CASSPGQGSNEQFF. The DNA of the CDR3 is TGTGCCAGCAGCCCGGGACAGGGGAGCAATGAGCAGTTCTTC.

This rearrangement joins TRBV12-3 or TRBV12-4 to TRBJ2-7; D call uncertain. The CDR3 is made up of 13 amino acids. The V end was cut by 5 bases, the J end by 2 bases, with 10 bases between. CDR3 DNA: TGTGCCAGCAGTCCCTGGGCACCCTACGAGCAGTACTTC. This translates into CASSPWAPYEQYF.

The rearrangement uses TRBV6-5 and TRBJ2-3; D not certain. The V end lost 2 bases, the J end lost 1 base, and 7 bases lay between the germline ends. Germline CDR1 and CDR2: MNHEY and SVGAGI. The CDR3 has 14 residues. The CDR3 bases are TGTGCCAGCAGTTACGGGCAGGGCACAGATACGCAGTATTTT. It codes for CASSYGQGTDTQYF.

V gene TRBV7-8 combines with J gene TRBJ2-1, with 10 nucleotides matching TRBD2. Trimming at V came to 0 bases and at J to 6 bases, leaving 5 bases not matched to a gene. The CDR3 contains 16 residues. Germline values: CDR1 SGHVS, CDR2 FQNEAQ. CDR3 sequence: CASSLAVLAGSNEQFF. In nucleotides, the CDR3 is TGTGCCAGCAGCTTAGCAGTACTAGCGGGGAGCAATGAGCAGTTCTTC.

The chain carries TRBV30 and TRBJ1-2; no clear D. Germline V lookup: CDR1 GTSNPN, CDR2 SVGIG (reference sequence). The CDR3 sequence is 14 residues long. Trimming removed 2 bases from V and 0 bases from J, with 10 bases in between. CDR3 nucleotide sequence: TGTGCCTGGAGTCGGAGTGTTACTAACTATGGCTACACCTTC. It encodes CAWSRSVTNYGYTF. Full variable domain (missing parts from reference TRBV30 and TRBJ1-2): SQTIHQWPATLVQPVGSPLSLECTVEGTSNPNLYWYRQAAGRGLQLLFYSVGIGQISSEVPQNLSASRPQDRQFILSSKKLLLSDSGFYLCAWSRSVTNYGYTFGSGTRLTVV.

V is TRBV20-1 and J is TRBJ1-1; D perhaps matches TRBD1 (6 bases). This CDR3 has 14 residues. Trimming stripped 5 bases from V and 3 bases from J, with 16 bases between. Germline CDR1 DFQATT, CDR2 SNEGSKA (reference sequence). CDR3 in amino acids: CSALLRTVDTEAFF. CDR3 DNA sequence: TGCAGTGCTCTTCTCCGGACAGTGGACACTGAAGCTTTCTTT.

A few counts support this clonotype. The chain joins TRBV29-1 to TRBJ1-3; 10 nucleotides agree with TRBD1. The germline gives CDR1 SQVTM, CDR2 ANQGSEA. The CDR3 has 14 amino acids. The V segment lost 4 bases and the J segment 2 bases; nucleotides outside the gene matches: 2. This CDR3 is CSVATGGTGNTIYF. In nucleotides, the CDR3 is TGCAGCGTTGCGACAGGGGGCACTGGAAACACCATATATTTT.

In its sample, this clonotype was seen once. The chain recombines TRBV12-3 or TRBV12-4 with TRBJ2-3; D tentatively fits TRBD1 or TRBD2 (5 bases each). V lost 5 bases and J 2 bases, leaving 17 bases between the germline ends. The length of the CDR3 is 16 residues. The CDR3 region has the DNA TGTGCCAGCAGTCCGAGGAGAGGGGTCCTCACAGATACGCAGTATTTT. Residues: CASSPRRGVLTDTQYF.

The CDR3 loop reads CASSLLLAKYEQYF. The CDR3 DNA follows: TGTGCCAGCAGTTTACTCCTAGCGAAATACGAGCAGTACTTC. The chain uses TRBV12-3 or TRBV12-4 and TRBJ2-7; D might be TRBD2 (6 bases). Trimming stripped 2 bases from V and 4 bases from J, with 12 bases between. The CDR3 spans 14 residues.

The table lists this clonotype with many counts. The chain joins TRBV20-1 to TRBJ1-4, with D hard to call. The V end was cut by 6 bases, the J end by 8 bases, with 16 bases between. Germline V gene data show CDR1 as DFQATT and CDR2 as SNEGSKA (reference sequence). This CDR3 region has 13 residues. The DNA of the CDR3 is TGCAGTGCCAGGAGCCCCCCGGGGGAAAAACTGTTTTTT. Residues: CSARSPPGEKLFF.

The gene calls are TRBV4-1 and TRBJ2-7, with 10 bases aligning to TRBD2. The CDR3 runs to 15 residues. After removal of 4 bases from V and 7 bases from J, the junction contained 10 bases not matched to a gene. Germline values: CDR1 MGHRA, CDR2 YSYEKL. In nucleotides, the CDR3 is TGCGCCAGCAGCCCGCTGGCTAGCGGGAGTCGGGAGCAGTACTTC. Its protein is CASSPLASGSREQYF.

The rearrangement joins TRBV9 to TRBJ2-7, with TRBD2 as a possible D gene (7 bases). Trimming took 4 bases from V and 2 from J, leaving 19 bases between them. This CDR3 region has 16 residues. CDR1 and CDR2 (germline): SGDLS, YYNGEE. CDR3 sequence: CASSPRGGTQPYEQYF. The CDR3, as DNA: TGTGCCAGCAGCCCAAGGGGGGGGACCCAACCCTACGAGCAGTACTTC.

The V and J genes are TRBV3-1 and TRBJ1-2, with a weak D call TRBD1 (5 bases). The CDR3 consists of 13 residues. Germline V gene data show CDR1 as LGHDT and CDR2 as YNNKEL (reference sequence). Between the trimmed V and J ends, which lost 4 bases and 2 bases, there was a span of 8 bases. The CDR3 protein is CASSRKGNYGYTF. CDR3 nucleotide sequence: TGTGCCAGCAGCCGCAAGGGGAACTATGGCTACACCTTC.